This T cell receptor (beta chain) was retrieved from a study of cytomegalovirus exposure and HLA in healthy donors. CDR3 length: 15 amino acids. PCR used 60 Vbeta primers and 13 Jbeta primers. This table comes from immunoSEQ multiplex PCR, and its TCRdb copy is limited to in-frame clones, with some not included. Of 100,000 to 150,000 clones in the sample, 65% to 80% were seen once. The sequence came from a man aged 55 to 70 in good health and CMV-seropositive. Sequencing input: PBMCs. The rearrangement joins TRBV12-2 to TRBJ2-5; the table's D call TRBD2 went unverified against the DNA. The J call may be mistaken, given a closer DNA end match to TRBJ2-7. TRBV12-2 is termed a pseudogene. This CDR3 reads CASRILAGGPYEQYF. For the CDR3, the DNA is TGTGCAAGTCGCATCTTAGCGGGAGGGCCCTACGAGCAGTACTTC.